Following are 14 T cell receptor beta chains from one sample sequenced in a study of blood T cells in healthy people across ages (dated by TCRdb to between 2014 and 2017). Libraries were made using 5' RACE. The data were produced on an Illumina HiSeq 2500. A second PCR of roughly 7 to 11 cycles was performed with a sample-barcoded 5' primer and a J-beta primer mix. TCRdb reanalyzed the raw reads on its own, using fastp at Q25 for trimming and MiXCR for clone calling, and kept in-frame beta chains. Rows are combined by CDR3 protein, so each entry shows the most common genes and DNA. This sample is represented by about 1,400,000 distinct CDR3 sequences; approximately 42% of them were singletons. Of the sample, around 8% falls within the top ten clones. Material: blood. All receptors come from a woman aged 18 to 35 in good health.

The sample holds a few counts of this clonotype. The CDR3 DNA reads as TGTGCCAGCAGTTACGGCCTAGCGGGAGTAGCGGAGACCCAGTACTTC. Its translation: CASSYGLAGVAETQYF. This chain joins TRBV6-5 and TRBJ2-5; 10 nucleotides align to TRBD2. Germline CDR1 reads MNHEY; CDR2 reads SVGAGI. J gave up 5 bases and V 2 bases, and 8 bases lay outside the gene matches. The CDR3 loop spans 16 amino acids.

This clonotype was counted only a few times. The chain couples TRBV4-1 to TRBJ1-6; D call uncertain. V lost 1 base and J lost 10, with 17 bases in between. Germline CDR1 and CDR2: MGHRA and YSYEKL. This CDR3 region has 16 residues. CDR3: CASSQVVNREGSPLHF. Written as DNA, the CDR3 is TGCGCCAGCAGCCAAGTGGTGAACAGAGAAGGGTCACCCCTCCACTTT.

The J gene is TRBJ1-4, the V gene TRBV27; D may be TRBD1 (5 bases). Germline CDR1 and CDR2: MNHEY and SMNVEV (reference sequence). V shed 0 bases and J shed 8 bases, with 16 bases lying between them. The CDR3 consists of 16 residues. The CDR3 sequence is CASSLSIGDSREKLFF. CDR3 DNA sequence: TGTGCCAGCAGTTTATCTATCGGGGACTCAAGGGAAAAACTGTTTTTT.

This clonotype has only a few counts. The CDR3 spells CASGLADNEQFF. In DNA, the CDR3 is TGTGCCAGCGGGCTAGCTGACAATGAGCAGTTCTTC. V gene TRBV12-3 or TRBV12-4 combines with J gene TRBJ2-1; maybe TRBD2 (5 bases). The V gene lost 8 bases and the J gene lost 5 bases, with 10 bases spanning the gap. This CDR3 has 12 residues.

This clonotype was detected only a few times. CDR3 DNA: TGTGCCAGCAGCGTAGAAGGAGGGGGAATCTACGAGCAGTACTTC. It specifies CASSVEGGGIYEQYF. The gene calls are TRBV9 and TRBJ2-7; perhaps D is TRBD1 or TRBD2 (6 bases each). The CDR3 is made up of 15 amino acids. V lost 0 bases and J 3 bases, leaving 13 bases between the germline ends. Germline V CDR1 and CDR2: SGDLS, YYNGEE.

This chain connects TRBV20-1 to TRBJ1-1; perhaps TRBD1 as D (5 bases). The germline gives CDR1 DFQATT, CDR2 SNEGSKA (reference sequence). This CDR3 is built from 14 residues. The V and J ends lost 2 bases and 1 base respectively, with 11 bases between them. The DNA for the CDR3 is TGCAGTGCTAGATTCCCAGGGAGGAACACTGAAGCTTTCTTT. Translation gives CSARFPGRNTEAFF.

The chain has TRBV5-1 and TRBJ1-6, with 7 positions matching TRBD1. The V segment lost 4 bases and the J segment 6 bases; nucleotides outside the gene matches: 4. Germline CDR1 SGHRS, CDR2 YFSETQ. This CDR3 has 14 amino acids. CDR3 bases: TGCGCCAGCAGCAACGGACAGGCTAATTCACCCCTCCACTTT. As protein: CASSNGQANSPLHF.

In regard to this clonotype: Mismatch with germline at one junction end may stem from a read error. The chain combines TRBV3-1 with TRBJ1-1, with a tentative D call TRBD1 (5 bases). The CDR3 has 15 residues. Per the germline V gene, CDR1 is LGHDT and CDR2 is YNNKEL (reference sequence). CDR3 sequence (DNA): TGCGCCAGCAGCCGGGCGGGACTGCGGAACACTGAAGCTTTCTTT. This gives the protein CASSRAGLRNTEAFF.

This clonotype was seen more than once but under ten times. The CDR3 protein is CASSNSGFRNEQFF. CDR3 DNA sequence: TGTGCCAGCAGTAATAGCGGGTTTCGTAATGAGCAGTTCTTC. J is TRBJ2-1 and V is TRBV27; 7 nucleotides line up with TRBD2. This CDR3 region has 14 residues. With V trimmed by 5 bases and J by 7 bases, 8 bases remained unmatched. Germline CDR1 is MNHEY and CDR2 is SMNVEV (reference sequence).

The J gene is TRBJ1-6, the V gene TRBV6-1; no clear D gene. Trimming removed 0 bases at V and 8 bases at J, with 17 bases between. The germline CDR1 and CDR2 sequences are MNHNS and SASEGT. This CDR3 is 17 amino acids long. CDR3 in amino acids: CASSEAHGSPVYSPLHF. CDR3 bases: TGTGCCAGCAGTGAAGCGCACGGCAGCCCAGTTTATTCACCCCTCCACTTT.

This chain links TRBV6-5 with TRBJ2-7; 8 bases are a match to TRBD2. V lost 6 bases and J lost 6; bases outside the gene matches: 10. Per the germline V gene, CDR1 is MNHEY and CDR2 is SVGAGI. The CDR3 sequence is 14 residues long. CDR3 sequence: CASRGLGQYVEQYF. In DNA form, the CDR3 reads TGTGCCAGCAGGGGACTAGGACAGTACGTCGAGCAGTACTTC.

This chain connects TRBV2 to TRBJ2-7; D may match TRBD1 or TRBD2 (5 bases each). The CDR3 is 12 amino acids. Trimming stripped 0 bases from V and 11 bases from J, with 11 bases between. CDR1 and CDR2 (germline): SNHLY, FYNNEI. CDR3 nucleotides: TGTGCCAGCAGTGAAGCGGGGACGGTAAAGTACTTC. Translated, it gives CASSEAGTVKYF.

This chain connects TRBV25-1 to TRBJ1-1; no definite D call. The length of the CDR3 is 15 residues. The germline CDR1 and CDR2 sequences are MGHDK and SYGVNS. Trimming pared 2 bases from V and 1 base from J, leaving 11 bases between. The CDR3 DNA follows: TGTGCCAGCAGTGAAGGATGGGGAAGGAACACTGAAGCTTTCTTT. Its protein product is CASSEGWGRNTEAFF.

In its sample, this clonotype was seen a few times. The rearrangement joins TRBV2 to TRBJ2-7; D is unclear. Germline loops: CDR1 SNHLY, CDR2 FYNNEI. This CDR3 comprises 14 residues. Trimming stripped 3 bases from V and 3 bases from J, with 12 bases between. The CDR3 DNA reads TGTGCCAGCAGTGATGCAGGAAAGTTCTACGAGCAGTACTTC. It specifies CASSDAGKFYEQYF.